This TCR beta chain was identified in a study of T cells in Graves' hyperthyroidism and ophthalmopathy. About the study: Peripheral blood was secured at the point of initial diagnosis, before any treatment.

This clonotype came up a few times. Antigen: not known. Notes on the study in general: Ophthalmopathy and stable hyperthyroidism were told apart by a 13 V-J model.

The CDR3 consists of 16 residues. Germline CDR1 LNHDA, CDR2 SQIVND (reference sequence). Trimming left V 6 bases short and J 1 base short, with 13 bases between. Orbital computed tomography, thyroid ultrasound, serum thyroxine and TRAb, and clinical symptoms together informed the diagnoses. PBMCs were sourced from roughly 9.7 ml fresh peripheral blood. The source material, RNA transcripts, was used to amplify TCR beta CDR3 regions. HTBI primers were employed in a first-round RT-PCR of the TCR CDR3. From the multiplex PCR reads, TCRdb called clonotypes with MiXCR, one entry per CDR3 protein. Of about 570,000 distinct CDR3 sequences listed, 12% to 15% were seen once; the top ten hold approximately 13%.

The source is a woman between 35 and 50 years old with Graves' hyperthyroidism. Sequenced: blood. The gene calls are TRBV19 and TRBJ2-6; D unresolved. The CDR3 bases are TGTGCCAGTAGCCGGTCGCCTGAATCTGGGGCCAACGTCCTGACTTTC. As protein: CASSRSPESGANVLTF.